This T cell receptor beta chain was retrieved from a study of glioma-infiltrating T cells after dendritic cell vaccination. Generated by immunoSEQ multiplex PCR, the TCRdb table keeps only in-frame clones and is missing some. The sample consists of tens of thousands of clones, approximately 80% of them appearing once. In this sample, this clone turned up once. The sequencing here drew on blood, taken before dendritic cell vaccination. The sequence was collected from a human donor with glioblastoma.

CDR3 region: CASSIHPYTNEKLFF. Here the CDR3 DNA reads TGTGCCAGTAGTATCCATCCCTACACTAATGAAAAACTGTTTTTT. The gene calls are TRBV19 and TRBJ1-4; D is ambiguous. The CDR3 covers 15 residues. V was trimmed by 3 bases and J by 2 bases, leaving 10 bases between them. Germline V lookup: CDR1 LNHDA, CDR2 SQIVND (reference sequence).